This entry describes one TCR beta chain. What it binds is unknown. Measured with immunoSEQ multiplex PCR; TCRdb has only the in-frame clones, and not every one. The table has roughly 2,500,000 clones, 80% to 95% seen once. This specimen comes from a study of shared clonotypes between healthy human individuals. Study-level findings and limits: Across a few donors, naive CD4 shared roughly 5.1%, naive CD8 over 3%, memory CD4 roughly 2.1%, memory CD8 0.4% to 0.5%.

The trim removed 5 bases at V and 5 bases at J, leaving 5 bases unmatched. This CDR3 spans 13 amino acids. In germline, CDR1 is LNHNV, CDR2 YYDKDF (reference sequence). The sequenced material came from naive CD4+ T cells from PBMCs. Subset reported: CD45RA+ positively selected. The clonotype comes from a man younger than 30 in good health. Some clones in this sample may be carry-over from other donors' samples. The V and J genes are TRBV15 and TRBJ2-7; 8 nucleotides agree with TRBD1. CDR3: CATSGQGFHEQYF. The CDR3 nucleotides read TGTGCCACCAGCGGACAGGGTTTCCACGAGCAGTACTTC.